Listed here are 3 T cell receptor beta chains from one sample, sequenced in a study of T cells in Graves' hyperthyroidism and ophthalmopathy. RNA transcripts yielded amplified TCR beta CDR3 regions. In the first-round RT-PCR of the TCR CDR3, the HTBI primer set was used. Using its own MiXCR run on the multiplex PCR reads, TCRdb lists one record per CDR3 protein. The data contain a few hundred thousand distinct CDR3 sequences, around 15% of them singletons. Sequenced input: blood. These receptor sequences come from a woman aged 18 to 35 with Graves' hyperthyroidism.

This clonotype was detected ten times or more. The rearrangement joins TRBV9 to TRBJ2-3, with 7 bases that match TRBD2. Unmatched junction bases numbered 9, after V lost 0 bases and J lost 2 bases. CDR1 and CDR2 from the germline V gene are SGDLS and YYNGEE. The CDR3 runs 17 residues. The CDR3: CASSVAWDYHVTDTQYF. CDR3 DNA: TGTGCCAGCAGCGTAGCATGGGACTACCACGTCACAGATACGCAGTATTTT.

This clonotype was seen more than once but under ten times. The chain carries TRBV5-6 and TRBJ1-5; maybe TRBD1 (6 bases). Germline CDR1 SGHDT, CDR2 YYEEEE. V was shortened by 3 bases and J by 5 bases, with 12 bases between the two germline ends. The CDR3 runs to 14 residues. This CDR3 reads CASSSRGADQPQHF. CDR3 in DNA: TGTGCCAGCAGCTCCAGGGGAGCGGATCAGCCCCAGCATTTT.

This clonotype was detected ten times or more. The V call is TRBV12-3 or TRBV12-4, the J call TRBJ2-1; D perhaps matches TRBD1 (5 bases). The V gene lost 6 bases and the J gene lost 5 bases, with 11 bases spanning the gap. The CDR3 has 13 amino acids. The CDR3 is CASSWLGDNEQFF. The CDR3 DNA sequence: TGTGCCAGCAGCTGGCTAGGGGACAATGAGCAGTTCTTC.